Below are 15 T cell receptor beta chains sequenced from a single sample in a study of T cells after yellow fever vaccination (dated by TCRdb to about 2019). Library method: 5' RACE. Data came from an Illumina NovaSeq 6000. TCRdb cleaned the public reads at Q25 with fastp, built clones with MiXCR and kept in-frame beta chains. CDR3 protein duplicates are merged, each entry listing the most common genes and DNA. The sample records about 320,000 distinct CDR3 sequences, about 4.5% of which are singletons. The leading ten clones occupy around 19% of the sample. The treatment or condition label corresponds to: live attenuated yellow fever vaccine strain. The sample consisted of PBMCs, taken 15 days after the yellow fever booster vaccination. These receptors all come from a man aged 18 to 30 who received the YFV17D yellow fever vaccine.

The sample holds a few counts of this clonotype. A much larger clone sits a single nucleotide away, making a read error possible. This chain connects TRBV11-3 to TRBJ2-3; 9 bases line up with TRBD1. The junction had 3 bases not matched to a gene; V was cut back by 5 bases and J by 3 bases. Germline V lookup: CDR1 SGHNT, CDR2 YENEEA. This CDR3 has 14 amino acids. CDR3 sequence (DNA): TGTGCCAGCAGCCATGGACAGGGGACAGATACGCAGTATTTT. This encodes CASSHGQGTDTQYF.

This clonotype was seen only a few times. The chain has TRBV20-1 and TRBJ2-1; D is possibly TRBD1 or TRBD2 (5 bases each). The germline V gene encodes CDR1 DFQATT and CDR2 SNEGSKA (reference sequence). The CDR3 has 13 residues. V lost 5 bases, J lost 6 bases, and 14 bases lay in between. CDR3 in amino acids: CSARRDGANEQFF. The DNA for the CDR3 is TGCAGTGCTCGCCGGGACGGAGCCAATGAGCAGTTCTTC.

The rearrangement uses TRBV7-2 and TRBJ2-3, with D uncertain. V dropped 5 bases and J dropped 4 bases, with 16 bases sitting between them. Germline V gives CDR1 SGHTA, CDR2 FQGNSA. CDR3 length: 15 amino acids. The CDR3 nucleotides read TGTGCCAGCAGCCAGACCGGTAGCCCCCCAGATACGCAGTATTTT. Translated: CASSQTGSPPDTQYF.

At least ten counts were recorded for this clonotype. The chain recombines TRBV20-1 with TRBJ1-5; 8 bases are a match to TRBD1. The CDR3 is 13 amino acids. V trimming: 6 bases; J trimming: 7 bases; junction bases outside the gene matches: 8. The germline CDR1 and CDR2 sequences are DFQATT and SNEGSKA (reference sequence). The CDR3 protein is CSAKTGVGQPQHF. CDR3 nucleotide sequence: TGCAGTGCCAAGACAGGGGTAGGGCAGCCCCAGCATTTT.

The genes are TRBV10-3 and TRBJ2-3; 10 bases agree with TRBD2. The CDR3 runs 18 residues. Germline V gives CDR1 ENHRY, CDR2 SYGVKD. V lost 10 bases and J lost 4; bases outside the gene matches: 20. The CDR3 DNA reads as TGTGCCACCCGCCGGGGTAGCGGGGGGCCTTCACGGCCAGATACGCAGTATTTT. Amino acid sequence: CATRRGSGGPSRPDTQYF.

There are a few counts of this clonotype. CDR3 residues: CASSLVGEGYNEQFF. The DNA of the CDR3 is TGCGCCAGCAGCTTGGTTGGGGAAGGTTACAATGAGCAGTTCTTC. The chain employs TRBV5-1 and TRBJ2-1; no reliable D call. The CDR3 loop spans 15 amino acids. Trimming took 0 bases from V and 4 from J, leaving 11 bases between them. CDR1 and CDR2 from the germline V gene are SGHRS and YFSETQ.

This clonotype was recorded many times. The CDR3 reads CASSLRTGGQSSSYEQYF. DNA of the CDR3: TGCGCCAGCAGCTTAAGAACTGGGGGACAGTCTTCTTCCTACGAGCAGTACTTC. J is TRBJ2-7 and V is TRBV5-1; 7 bases map to TRBD1. V was clipped by 2 bases and J by 1 base; unmatched bases: 15. Germline-derived CDR1 and CDR2 are SGHRS and YFSETQ. This CDR3 contains 18 residues.

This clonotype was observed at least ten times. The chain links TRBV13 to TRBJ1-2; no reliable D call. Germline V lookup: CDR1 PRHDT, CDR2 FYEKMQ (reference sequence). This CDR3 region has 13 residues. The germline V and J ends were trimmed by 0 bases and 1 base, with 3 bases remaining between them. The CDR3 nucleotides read TGTGCCAGCAGCTTAGGCATTAACTATGGCTACACCTTC. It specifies CASSLGINYGYTF. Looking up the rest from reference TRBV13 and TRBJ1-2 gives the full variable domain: AAGVIQSPRHLIKEKRETATLKCYPIPRHDTVYWYQQGPGQDPQFLISFYEKMQSDKGSIPDRFSAQQFSDYHSELNMSSLELGDSALYFCASSLGINYGYTFGSGTRLTVV.

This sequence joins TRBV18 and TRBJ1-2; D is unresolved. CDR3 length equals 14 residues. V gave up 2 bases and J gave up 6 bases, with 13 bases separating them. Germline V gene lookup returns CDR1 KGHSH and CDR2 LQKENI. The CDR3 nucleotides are TGTGCCAGCTCACCAGGGAGAAATATCGATGGCTACACCTTC. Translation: CASSPGRNIDGYTF.

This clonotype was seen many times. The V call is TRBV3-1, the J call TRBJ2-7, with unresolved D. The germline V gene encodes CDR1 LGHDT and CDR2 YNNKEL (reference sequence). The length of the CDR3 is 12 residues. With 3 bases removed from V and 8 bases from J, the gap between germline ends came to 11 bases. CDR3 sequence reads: CASSHESRQQYF. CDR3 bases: TGTGCCAGCAGCCATGAGAGCAGGCAGCAGTACTTC.

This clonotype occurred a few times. CDR3 in amino acids: CASSQERSGAVPLVYGYTF. The DNA of the CDR3 is TGTGCCAGCAGCCAAGAAAGGTCCGGGGCCGTACCCCTGGTCTATGGCTACACCTTC. The chain links TRBV14 to TRBJ1-2; possible D gene TRBD1, 5 bases. Germline CDR1 and CDR2: SGHDN and FVKESK. CDR3 length: 19 residues. Trimming took 0 bases from V and 4 from J, leaving 24 bases between them.

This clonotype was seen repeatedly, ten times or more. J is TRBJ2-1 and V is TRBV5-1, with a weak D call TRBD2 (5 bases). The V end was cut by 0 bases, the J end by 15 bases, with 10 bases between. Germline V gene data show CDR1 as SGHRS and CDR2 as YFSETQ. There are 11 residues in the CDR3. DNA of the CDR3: TGCGCCAGCAGCTTGGCTAGCACGACGTTCTTC. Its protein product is CASSLASTTFF.

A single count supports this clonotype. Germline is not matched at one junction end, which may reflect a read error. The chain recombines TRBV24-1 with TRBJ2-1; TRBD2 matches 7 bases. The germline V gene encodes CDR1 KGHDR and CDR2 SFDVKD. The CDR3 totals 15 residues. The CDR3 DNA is TGTGCCTCCAGTGATTTTCCTAGCGGTCCGGATGAGCAGTTCTTC. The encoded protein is CASSDFPSGPDEQFF.

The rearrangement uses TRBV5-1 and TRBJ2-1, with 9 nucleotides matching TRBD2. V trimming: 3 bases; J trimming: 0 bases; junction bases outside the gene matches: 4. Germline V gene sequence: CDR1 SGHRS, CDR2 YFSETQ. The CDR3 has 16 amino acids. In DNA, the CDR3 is TGCGCCAGCAGCTCATTAGCGGGGGCCTCCTACAATGAGCAGTTCTTC. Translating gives CASSSLAGASYNEQFF.

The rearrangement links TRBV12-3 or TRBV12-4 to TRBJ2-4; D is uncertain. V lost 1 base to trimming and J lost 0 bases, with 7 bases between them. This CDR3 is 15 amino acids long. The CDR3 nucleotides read TGTGCCAGCAGTTTAGGGGTACTAGCCAAAAACATTCAGTACTTC. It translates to CASSLGVLAKNIQYF.